This T cell receptor (beta chain) was observed in a study of shared clonotypes between healthy human individuals. This clone was recorded a few times. The assay was immunoSEQ multiplex PCR, and TCRdb's table has in-frame clones only and misses some. The sample yields around 440,000 clones, over 60% seen once. CDR1 is SGHNT and CDR2 is YYREEE in the germline V gene (reference sequence). V lost 5 bases and J lost 7; bases outside the gene matches: 4. The CDR3 loop spans 12 amino acids. J is TRBJ1-1 and V is TRBV5-4; 8 nucleotides agree with TRBD1. The sequencing input was PBMCs. The clonotype was recovered from a woman aged 40 to 55 in good health. Some clones in this sample may be carry-over from other donors' samples. DNA of the CDR3: TGTGCCAGCAGTATTGACAGGGGTGAAGCTTTCTTT. It is translated as CASSIDRGEAFF.